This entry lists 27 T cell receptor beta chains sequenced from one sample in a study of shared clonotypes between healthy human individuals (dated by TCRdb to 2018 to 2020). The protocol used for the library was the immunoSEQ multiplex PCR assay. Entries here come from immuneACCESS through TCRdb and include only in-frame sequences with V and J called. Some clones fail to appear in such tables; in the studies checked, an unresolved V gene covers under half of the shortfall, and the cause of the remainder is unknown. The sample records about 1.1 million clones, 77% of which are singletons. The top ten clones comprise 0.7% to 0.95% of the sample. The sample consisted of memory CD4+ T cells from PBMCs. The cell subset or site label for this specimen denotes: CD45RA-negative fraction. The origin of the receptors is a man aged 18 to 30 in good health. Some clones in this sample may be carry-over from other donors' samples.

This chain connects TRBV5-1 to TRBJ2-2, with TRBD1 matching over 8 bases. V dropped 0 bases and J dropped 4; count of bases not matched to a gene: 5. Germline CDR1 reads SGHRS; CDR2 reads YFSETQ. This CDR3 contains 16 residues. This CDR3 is CASSLGGQGITGELFF. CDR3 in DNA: TGCGCCAGCAGCTTGGGTGGACAGGGTATCACCGGGGAGCTGTTTTTT.

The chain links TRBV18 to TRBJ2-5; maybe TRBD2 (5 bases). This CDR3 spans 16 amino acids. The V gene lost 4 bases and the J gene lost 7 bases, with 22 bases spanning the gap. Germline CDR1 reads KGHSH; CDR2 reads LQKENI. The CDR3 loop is CASSLSRTEVARTQYF. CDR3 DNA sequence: TGTGCCAGCTCACTTTCGAGGACTGAGGTGGCAAGGACCCAGTACTTC.

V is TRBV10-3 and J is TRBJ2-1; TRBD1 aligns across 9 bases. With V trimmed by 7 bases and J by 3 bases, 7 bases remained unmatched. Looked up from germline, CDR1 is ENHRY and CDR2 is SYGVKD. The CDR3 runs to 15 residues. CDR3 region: CAIKTGTGNYNEQFF. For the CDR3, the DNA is TGTGCCATCAAAACCGGGACAGGGAACTACAATGAGCAGTTCTTC.

CDR3 residues: CASSLEPGAGNTIYF. CDR3 DNA: TGCGCCAGCAGCTTGGAGCCGGGGGCTGGAAACACCATATATTTT. J is TRBJ1-3 and V is TRBV5-1, with D perhaps matching TRBD1 (5 bases). V shed 0 bases and J shed 2 bases, with 9 bases lying between them. The CDR3 consists of 15 residues. Germline V gives CDR1 SGHRS, CDR2 YFSETQ. The complete variable domain, with remaining parts taken from reference TRBV5-1 and TRBJ1-3, reads KAGVTQTPRYLIKTRGQQVTLSCSPISGHRSVSWYQQTPGQGLQFLFEYFSETQRNKGNFPGRFSGRQFSNSRSEMNVSTLELGDSALYLCASSLEPGAGNTIYFGEGSWLTVV.

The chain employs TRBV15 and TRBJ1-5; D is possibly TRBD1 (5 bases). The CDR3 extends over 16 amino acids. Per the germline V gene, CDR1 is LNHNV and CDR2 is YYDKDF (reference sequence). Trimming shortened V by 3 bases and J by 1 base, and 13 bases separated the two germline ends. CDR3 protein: CATSRGLLGSNQPQHF. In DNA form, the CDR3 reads TGTGCCACCAGCAGGGGACTCCTGGGGAGCAATCAGCCCCAGCATTTT.

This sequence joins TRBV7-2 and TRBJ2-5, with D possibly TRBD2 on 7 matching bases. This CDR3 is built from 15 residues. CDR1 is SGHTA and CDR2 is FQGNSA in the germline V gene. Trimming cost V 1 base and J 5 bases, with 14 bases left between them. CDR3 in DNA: TGTGCCAGCAGCTTAGGAGGGGGGGCGCGGGAGACCCAGTACTTC. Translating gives CASSLGGGARETQYF. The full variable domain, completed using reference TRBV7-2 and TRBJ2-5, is GAGVSQSPSNKVTEKGKDVELRCDPISGHTALYWYRQSLGQGLEFLIYFQGNSAPDKSGLPSDRFSAERTGGSVSTLTIQRTQQEDSAVYLCASSLGGGARETQYFGPGTRLLVL.

The CDR3 is CASSLSGLFSPKLFF. The CDR3 nucleotides are TGTGCCAGCAGCTTGTCTGGGTTATTCTCCCCAAAACTGTTTTTT. This chain uses TRBV5-6 with TRBJ1-4; D uncertain. The CDR3 runs to 15 residues. Germline loops: CDR1 SGHDT, CDR2 YYEEEE. V shed 1 base and J shed 10 bases, with 17 bases lying between them.

The CDR3 DNA reads as TGTGCCAGCAGCCTTCAAGTCGGCTATGGCTACACCTTC. Its protein is CASSLQVGYGYTF. The genes are TRBV7-2 and TRBJ1-2; D is uncertain. The germline gives CDR1 SGHTA, CDR2 FQGNSA. The V end lost 5 bases, the J end lost 4 bases, and 11 bases lay between the germline ends. The CDR3 runs to 13 residues.

The CDR3 DNA sequence: TGTGCCAGCAGCCTCCAACCGGGACTAGCGGGCCTCGTGCATGAGCAGTTCTTC. This gives the protein CASSLQPGLAGLVHEQFF. The chain joins TRBV7-3 to TRBJ2-1, with 12 positions matching TRBD2. There are 18 residues in the CDR3. With V trimmed by 5 bases and J by 8 bases, 16 bases remained unmatched. Germline V gene sequence: CDR1 SGHTA, CDR2 FQGTGA.

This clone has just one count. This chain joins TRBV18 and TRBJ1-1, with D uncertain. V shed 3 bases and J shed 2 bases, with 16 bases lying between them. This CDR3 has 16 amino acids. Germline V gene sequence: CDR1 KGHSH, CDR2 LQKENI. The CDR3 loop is CASSPPKGLLNTEAFF. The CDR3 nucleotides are TGTGCCAGCTCACCGCCTAAAGGGCTCCTAAACACTGAAGCTTTCTTT.

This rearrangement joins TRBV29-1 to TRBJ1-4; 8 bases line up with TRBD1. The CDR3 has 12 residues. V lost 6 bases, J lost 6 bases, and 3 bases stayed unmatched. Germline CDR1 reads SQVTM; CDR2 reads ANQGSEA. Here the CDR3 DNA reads TGCAGCGTAAAGACAGGGGATGAAAAACTGTTTTTT. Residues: CSVKTGDEKLFF.

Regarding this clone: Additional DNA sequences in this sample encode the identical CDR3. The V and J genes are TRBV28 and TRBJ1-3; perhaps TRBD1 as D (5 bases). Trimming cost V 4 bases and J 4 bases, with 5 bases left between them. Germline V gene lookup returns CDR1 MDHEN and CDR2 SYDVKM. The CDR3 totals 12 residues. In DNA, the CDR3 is TGTGCCAGCAGTTCAGGGGGAAACACCATATATTTT. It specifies CASSSGGNTIYF.

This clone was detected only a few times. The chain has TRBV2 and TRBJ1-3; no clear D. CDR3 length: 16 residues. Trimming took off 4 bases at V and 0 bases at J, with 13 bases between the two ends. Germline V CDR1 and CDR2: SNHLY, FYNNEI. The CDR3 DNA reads TGTGCCAGCAGTGGAACCAGGACCATCTCTGGAAACACCATATATTTT. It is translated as CASSGTRTISGNTIYF.

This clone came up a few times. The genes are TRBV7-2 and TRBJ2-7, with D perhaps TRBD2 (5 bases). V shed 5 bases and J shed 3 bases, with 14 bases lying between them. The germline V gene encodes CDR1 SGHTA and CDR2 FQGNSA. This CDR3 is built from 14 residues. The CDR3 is CASSPPGVFYEQYF. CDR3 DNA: TGTGCCAGCAGCCCCCCCGGGGTCTTCTACGAGCAGTACTTC.

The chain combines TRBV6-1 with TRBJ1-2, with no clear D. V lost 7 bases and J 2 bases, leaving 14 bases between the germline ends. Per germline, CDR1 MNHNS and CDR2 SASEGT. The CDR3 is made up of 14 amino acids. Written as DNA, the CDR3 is TGTGCCAGCACCGGCCCCCAGTCGAACTATGGCTACACCTTC. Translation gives CASTGPQSNYGYTF.

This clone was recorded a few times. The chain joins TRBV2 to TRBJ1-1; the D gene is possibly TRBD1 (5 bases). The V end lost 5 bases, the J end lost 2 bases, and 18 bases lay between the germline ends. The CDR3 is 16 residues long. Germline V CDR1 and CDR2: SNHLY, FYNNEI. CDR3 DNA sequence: TGTGCCAGCAGTTCCAAAGCGGGACGGCGAAACACTGAAGCTTTCTTT. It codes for CASSSKAGRRNTEAFF.

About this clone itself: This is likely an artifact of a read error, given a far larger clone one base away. This chain's CDR3 is CAGGQGSSGANILTF. CDR3 bases: TGTGCCGGAGGACAGGGGAGCTCTGGGGCCAACATCCTGACTTTC. V gene TRBV30 combines with J gene TRBJ2-6; 9 bases match TRBD1. Germline loops: CDR1 GTSNPN, CDR2 SVGIG (reference sequence). The CDR3 length is 15 residues.

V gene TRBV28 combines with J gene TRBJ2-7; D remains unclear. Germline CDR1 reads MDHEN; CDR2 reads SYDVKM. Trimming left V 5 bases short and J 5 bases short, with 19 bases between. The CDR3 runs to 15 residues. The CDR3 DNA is TGTGCCAGCAGTCCCATAATATTTGGTGGCAACGAGCAGTACTTC. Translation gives CASSPIIFGGNEQYF. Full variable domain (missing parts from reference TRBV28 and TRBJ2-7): DVKVTQSSRYLVKRTGEKVFLECVQDMDHENMFWYRQDPGLGLRLIYFSYDVKMKEKGDIPEGYSVSREKKERFSLILESASTNQTSMYLCASSPIIFGGNEQYFGPGTRLTVT.

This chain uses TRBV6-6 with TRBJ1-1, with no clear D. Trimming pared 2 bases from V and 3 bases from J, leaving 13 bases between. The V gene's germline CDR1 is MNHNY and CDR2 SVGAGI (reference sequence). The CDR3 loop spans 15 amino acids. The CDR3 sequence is CASSYTRPPYTEAFF. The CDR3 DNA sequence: TGTGCCAGCAGTTACACCAGGCCACCGTACACTGAAGCTTTCTTT.

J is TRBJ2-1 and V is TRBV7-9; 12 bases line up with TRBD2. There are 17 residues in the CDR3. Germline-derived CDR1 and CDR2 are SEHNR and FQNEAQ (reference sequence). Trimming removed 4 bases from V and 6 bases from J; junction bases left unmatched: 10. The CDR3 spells CASSSRLAGGRGNEQFF. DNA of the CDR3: TGTGCCAGCAGCTCACGGCTAGCGGGAGGGCGAGGCAATGAGCAGTTCTTC.

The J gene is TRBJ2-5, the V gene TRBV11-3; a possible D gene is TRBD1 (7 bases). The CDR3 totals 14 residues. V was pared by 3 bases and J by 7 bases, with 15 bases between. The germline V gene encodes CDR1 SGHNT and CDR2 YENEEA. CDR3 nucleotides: TGTGCCAGCAGCTTCGGCAGGGGGGCGCGGACCCAGTACTTC. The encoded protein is CASSFGRGARTQYF.

CDR3 nucleotide sequence: TGTGCCAGCAGCCGGCAAGAGTCGGCTAGCCCTGGAGATACGCAGTATTTT. Residues: CASSRQESASPGDTQYF. This chain links TRBV4-2 with TRBJ2-3, with D perhaps TRBD2 (5 bases). Looked up from germline, CDR1 is LGHNA and CDR2 is YNFKEQ. This CDR3 is 17 amino acids long. Trimming left V 4 bases short and J 5 bases short, with 22 bases between.

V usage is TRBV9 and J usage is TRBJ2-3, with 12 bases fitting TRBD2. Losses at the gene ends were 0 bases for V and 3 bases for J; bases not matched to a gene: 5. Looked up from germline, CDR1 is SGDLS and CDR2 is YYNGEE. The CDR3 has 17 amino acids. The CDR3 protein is CASSVGLAGDMTDTQYF. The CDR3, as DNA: TGTGCCAGCAGCGTAGGACTAGCGGGAGATATGACAGATACGCAGTATTTT.

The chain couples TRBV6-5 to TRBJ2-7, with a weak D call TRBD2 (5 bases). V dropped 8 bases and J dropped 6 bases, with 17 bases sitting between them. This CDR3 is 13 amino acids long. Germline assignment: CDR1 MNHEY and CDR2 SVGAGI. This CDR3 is CASSPIKRGEQYF. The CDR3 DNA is TGTGCCAGCTCCCCCATCAAACGGGGCGAGCAGTACTTC.

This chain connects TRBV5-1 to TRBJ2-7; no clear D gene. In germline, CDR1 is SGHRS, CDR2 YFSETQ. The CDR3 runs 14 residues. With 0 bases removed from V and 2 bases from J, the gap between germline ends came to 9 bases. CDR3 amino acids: CASSLEARAYEQYF. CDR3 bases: TGCGCCAGCAGCTTGGAAGCCAGAGCCTACGAGCAGTACTTC. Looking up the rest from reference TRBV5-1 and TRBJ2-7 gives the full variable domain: KAGVTQTPRYLIKTRGQQVTLSCSPISGHRSVSWYQQTPGQGLQFLFEYFSETQRNKGNFPGRFSGRQFSNSRSEMNVSTLELGDSALYLCASSLEARAYEQYFGPGTRLTVT.

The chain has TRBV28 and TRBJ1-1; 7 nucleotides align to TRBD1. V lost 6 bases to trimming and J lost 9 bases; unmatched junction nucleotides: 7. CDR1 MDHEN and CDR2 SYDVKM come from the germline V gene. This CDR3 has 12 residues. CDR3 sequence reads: CASRDNRGKAFF. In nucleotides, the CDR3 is TGTGCCAGCAGAGATAACAGGGGAAAAGCTTTCTTT.

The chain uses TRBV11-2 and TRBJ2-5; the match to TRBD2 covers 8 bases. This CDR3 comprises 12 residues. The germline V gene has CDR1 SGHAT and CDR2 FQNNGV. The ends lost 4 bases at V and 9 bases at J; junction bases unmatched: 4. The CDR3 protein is CASSYQLAAQYF. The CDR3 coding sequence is TGTGCCAGCAGCTATCAACTAGCGGCCCAGTACTTC.